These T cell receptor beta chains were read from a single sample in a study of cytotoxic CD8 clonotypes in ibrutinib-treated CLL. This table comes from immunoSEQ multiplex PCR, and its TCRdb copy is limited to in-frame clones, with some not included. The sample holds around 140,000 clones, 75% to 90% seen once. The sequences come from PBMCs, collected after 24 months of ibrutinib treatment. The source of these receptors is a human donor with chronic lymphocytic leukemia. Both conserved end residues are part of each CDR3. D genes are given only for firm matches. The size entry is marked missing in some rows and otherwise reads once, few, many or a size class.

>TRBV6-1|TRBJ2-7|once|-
TGTGCCAGCAGTGAGGGCCCAACGGGGACCTACGAGCAGTACTTC
CASSEGPTGTYEQYF
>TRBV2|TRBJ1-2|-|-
TGTGCCAGCAGTGAAGCAATGGAGACCTTC
CASSEAMETF
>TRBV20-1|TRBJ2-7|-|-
TGCAGTGCTAGTACAGCCTACGAGCAGTACTTC
CSASTAYEQYF
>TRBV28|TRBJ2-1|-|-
TGTGCCAGCAGGGTGGGGGGAACCTACAATGAGCAGTTCTTC
CASRVGGTYNEQFF
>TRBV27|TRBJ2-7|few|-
TGTGCCAGCAGAGCATGGGACGCTTCGAGCTCCTACGAGCAGTACTTC
CASRAWDASSSYEQYF
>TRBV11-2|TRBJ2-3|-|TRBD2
TGTGCCAGCAGCCCACGCGGGGGGGGCGGAGATACGCAGTATTTT
CASSPRGGGGDTQYF
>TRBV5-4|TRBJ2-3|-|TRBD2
TGTGCCAGCAGCCCCAGACTAGCGGCCACAGATACGCAGTATTTT
CASSPRLAATDTQYF
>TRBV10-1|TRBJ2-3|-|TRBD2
TGCGCCAGCAGTGGCTGGGACTATCATAGCACAGATACGCAGTATTTT
CASSGWDYHSTDTQYF
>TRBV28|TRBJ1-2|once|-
TGTGCCAGCTTCTCCGGGGGCTTTGACTATGGCTACACCTTC
CASFSGGFDYGYTF
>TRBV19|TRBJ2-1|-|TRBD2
TGTGCCAGTTGCATGTCTAGCGGGATTACTGAGCAGTTCTTC
CASCMSSGITEQFF
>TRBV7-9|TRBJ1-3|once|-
TGTGCCAGCAGCTCTTCGGGGAGCCGTCCCTCTGGAAACACCATATATTTT
CASSSSGSRPSGNTIYF
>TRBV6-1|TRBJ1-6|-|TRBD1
TGTGCCAGCAGTAGACAGGGTATCTCACCCCTCCACTTT
CASSRQGISPLHF
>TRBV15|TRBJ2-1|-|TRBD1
TGTGCCACCAGCAGGGACTGGACAGGGACGGGTGAGCAGTTCTTC
CATSRDWTGTGEQFF
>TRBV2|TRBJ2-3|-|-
TGTGCCAGCACTAGCACAGATACGCAGTATTTT
CASTSTDTQYF
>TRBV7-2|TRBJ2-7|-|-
TGTGCCAGCAGTTCCCTAGCGTCGAGCTCCTACGAGCAGTACTTC
CASSSLASSSYEQYF
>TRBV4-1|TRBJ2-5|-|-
TGCGCCAGCAGCCAAGCGGAGTTGGGGCTTGGACAGACCCAGTACTTC
CASSQAELGLGQTQYF
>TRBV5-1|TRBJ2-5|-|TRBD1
TGCGCCAGCAGCCCTAGGACAGGTAGAGGCCAAGAGACCCAGTACTTC
CASSPRTGRGQETQYF
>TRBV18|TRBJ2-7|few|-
TGTGCCAGCTCACCACCGACAGCCTACGAGCAGTACTTC
CASSPPTAYEQYF
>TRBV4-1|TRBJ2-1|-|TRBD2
TGCGCCAGCAGCCCCGCGAGCTTAGCGGGGGCCAACAATGAGCAGTTCTTC
CASSPASLAGANNEQFF
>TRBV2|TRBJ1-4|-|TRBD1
TGTGCCAGCAGTGAATCGAACAGGGGGAATGAAAAACTGTTTTTT
CASSESNRGNEKLFF
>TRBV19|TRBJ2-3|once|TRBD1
TGTGCCAGCCACCGGGCGGACAGGGGGCGCGGAGATACGCAGTATTTT
CASHRADRGRGDTQYF
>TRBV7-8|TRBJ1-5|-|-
TGTGCCAGCAGCTGGTCAGGGGCCGGGGCGGGTAATCAGCCCCAGCATTTT
CASSWSGAGAGNQPQHF
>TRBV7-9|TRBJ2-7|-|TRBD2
TGTGCCAGCAGCCTGGGGACTAGCGGGAACTACGAGCAGTACTTC
CASSLGTSGNYEQYF
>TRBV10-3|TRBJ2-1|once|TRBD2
TGTGCCATCAGGGAAGGGACTAGTGTGGACAATGAGCAGTTCTTC
CAIREGTSVDNEQFF
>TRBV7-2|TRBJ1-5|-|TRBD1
TGTGCCAGCAGCTTAGATAGGATGGACAGGACAAATCAGCCCCAGCATTTT
CASSLDRMDRTNQPQHF
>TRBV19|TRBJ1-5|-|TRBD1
TGTGCCAGCCACAGCAGGACAGGGGGCCTCGCGGGCAATCAGCCCCAGCATTTT
CASHSRTGGLAGNQPQHF
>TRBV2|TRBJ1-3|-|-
TGTGCCAGCAGTGATCCCCAGGGTGGAAACACCATATATTTT
CASSDPQGGNTIYF
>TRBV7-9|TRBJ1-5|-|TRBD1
TGTGCCAGCAGCACTGGACAGGGCGCGTTTCATCAGCCCCAGCATTTT
CASSTGQGAFHQPQHF
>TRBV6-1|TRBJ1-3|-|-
TGTGCCAGCAGTGACCAGGGATTCTCTGGAAACACCATATATTTT
CASSDQGFSGNTIYF
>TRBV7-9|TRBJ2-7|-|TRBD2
TGTGCCAGCAGCTTCCTAGCGGGACCCTCCTACGAGCAGTACTTC
CASSFLAGPSYEQYF
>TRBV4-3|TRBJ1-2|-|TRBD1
TGCGCCAGCAGCGCTGGACAGGGAGATGGCTACACCTTC
CASSAGQGDGYTF
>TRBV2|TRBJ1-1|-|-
TGTGCCAGCAGTGAACAGGGACCGGACACTGAAGCTTTCTTT
CASSEQGPDTEAFF
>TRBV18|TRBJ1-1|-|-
TGTGCCAGCTCACCTGGGACGGGGAACACTGAAGCTTTCTTT
CASSPGTGNTEAFF
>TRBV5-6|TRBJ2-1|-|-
TGTGCCAGCAGGGCCGAGGGGCGGAGCTCCTACAATGAGCAGTTCTTC
CASRAEGRSSYNEQFF
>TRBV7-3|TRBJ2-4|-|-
TGTGCCAGCAGCCCTGGGGGGACAGCAAACATTCAGTACTTC
CASSPGGTANIQYF
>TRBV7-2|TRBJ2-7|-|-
TGTGCCAGCAGCTCCAGACAGGACTCCTACGAGCAGTACTTC
CASSSRQDSYEQYF
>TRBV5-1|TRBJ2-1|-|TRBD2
TGCGCCAGCAGCCCGGGGAGGGCGGGGTACAATGAGCAGTTCTTC
CASSPGRAGYNEQFF
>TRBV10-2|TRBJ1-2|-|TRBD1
TGCGCCAGCAACCCGGGACAGGGGGCTAACTATGGCTACACCTTC
CASNPGQGANYGYTF
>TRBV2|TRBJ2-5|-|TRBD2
TGTGCCAGCAGGCTAGCGGGCCCCGCGGAGACCCAGTACTTC
CASRLAGPAETQYF
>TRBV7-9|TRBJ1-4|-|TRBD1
TGTGCCAGCGAATCACGGGACAGTAATGAAAAGCTGTTTTTT
CASESRDSNEKLFF
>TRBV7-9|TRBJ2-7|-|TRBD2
TGTGCCAGCAGTAGCGGGAGGGTGGTCGAGCAGTACTTC
CASSSGRVVEQYF
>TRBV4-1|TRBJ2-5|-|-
TGCGCCAGCAGCCAACGGGACCCACAAGAGACCCAGTACTTC
CASSQRDPQETQYF
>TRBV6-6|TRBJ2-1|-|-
TGTGCCAGCGGGCGGGTAATAGCCAATGAGCAGTTCTTC
CASGRVIANEQFF
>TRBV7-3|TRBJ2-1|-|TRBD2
TGTGCCAGCAGCCTGCTAGCGGGGGGTCCCGCCAGATACAATGAGCAGTTCTTC
CASSLLAGGPARYNEQFF
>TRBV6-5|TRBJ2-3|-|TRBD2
TGTGCCAGCAGTTACGGCGGGAGGGAGATAGATACGCAGTATTTT
CASSYGGREIDTQYF
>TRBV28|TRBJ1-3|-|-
TGTGCCAGCAGTTTTGGTGTAGGGGACATATTTAACGCGGGAAACACCATATATTTT
CASSFGVGDIFNAGNTIYF
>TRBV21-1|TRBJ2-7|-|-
TGTGCCAGCAGCGATGAACCCGACAGGGATTTAGAAGGGAACTACGAGCAGTACTTC
CASSDEPDRDLEGNYEQYF
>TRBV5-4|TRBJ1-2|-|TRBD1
TGTGCCAGCAGCTTGGGTACAGGGGGCGCGAGGGGCTACACCTTC
CASSLGTGGARGYTF
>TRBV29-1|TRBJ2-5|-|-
TGCAGCGTTGAAGGAACAGGGTACGGGACCCAGTACTTC
CSVEGTGYGTQYF
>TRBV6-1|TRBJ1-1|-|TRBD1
TGTGCCAGCAGGGGACAGGGGCAAGGCACTGAAGCTTTCTTT
CASRGQGQGTEAFF
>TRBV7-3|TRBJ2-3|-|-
TGTGCCAGCAGCTTAGGAAAGCCAGATACGCAGTATTTT
CASSLGKPDTQYF
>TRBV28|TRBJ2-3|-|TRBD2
TGTGCCAGCAGTCAACTAGCGGGAGAACATCCGGATACGCAGTATTTT
CASSQLAGEHPDTQYF
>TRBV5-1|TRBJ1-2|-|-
TGCGCCAGCAGCTCCCCTACAGGGACGCGTACCTTC
CASSSPTGTRTF
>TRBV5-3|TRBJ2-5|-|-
TGTGCCAGAAACCCTGGGGACTTCCAAGAGACCCAGTACTTC
CARNPGDFQETQYF